Each of the 20 T cell receptor beta chains below was sequenced from the same sample in a study of T cell repertoires in aging, cancer and after chemotherapy. The template was genomic DNA from peripheral blood, not RNA. Multiplex touch-down PCR with TRB-A/B primers amplified rearranged V-D-J TRB sequences. MiXCR, applied by TCRdb to the multiplex PCR reads, yields one record per CDR3 protein. This sample has some 10,000 distinct CDR3 sequences; under 40% occur once, and the top ten carry 8.2%. The specimen sequenced was blood. The receptors here all came from a human donor in good health.

This chain joins TRBV30 and TRBJ1-1; TRBD1 aligns across 9 bases. Germline V gives CDR1 GTSNPN, CDR2 SVGIG (reference sequence). The CDR3 spans 13 residues. Trimming removed 4 bases from V and 6 bases from J; junction bases left unmatched: 6. The DNA for the CDR3 is TGTGCCTGGAATGACAGGGGGATCTCTGAAGCTTTCTTT. It is translated as CAWNDRGISEAFF.

By sample fraction, this clonotype is medium-sized. The rearrangement links TRBV19 to TRBJ2-2, with D maybe TRBD2 (5 bases). Germline V gives CDR1 LNHDA, CDR2 SQIVND (reference sequence). The CDR3 consists of 14 residues. V was clipped by 7 bases and J by 7 bases, with 16 bases between them. CDR3 DNA sequence: TGTGCCAGTAATCGAGGGAGAGGAGACGGGGAGCTGTTTTTT. Translating it yields CASNRGRGDGELFF.

The J gene is TRBJ1-2, the V gene TRBV12-3 or TRBV12-4; D may be TRBD1 (6 bases). The V and J ends lost 2 bases and 8 bases respectively, with 18 bases between them. The CDR3 is made up of 15 amino acids. The CDR3 region has the DNA TGTGCCAGCAGTTTATCAGGGGAAGGCGGTGGGGGCTACACCTTC. Amino acids: CASSLSGEGGGGYTF.

The J gene is TRBJ2-2, the V gene TRBV21-1; the D call TRBD1 from the table was never checked on the DNA. TRBV21-1 is an annotated pseudogene. The CDR3 covers 18 residues. The CDR3 loop is CASSTSYTGERNTGELFF. For the CDR3, the DNA is TGTGCCAGCAGCACGTCGTACACAGGGGAGCGAAACACCGGGGAGCTGTTTTTT.

The chain carries TRBV30 and TRBJ1-2; possibly TRBD1 for D (5 bases). CDR3 size: 14 residues. The germline V gene has CDR1 GTSNPN and CDR2 SVGIG (reference sequence). Trimming shortened V by 0 bases and J by 4 bases, and 12 bases separated the two germline ends. This CDR3 reads CAWSVAGKGYGYTF. CDR3 coding DNA: TGTGCCTGGAGTGTGGCAGGGAAAGGCTATGGCTACACCTTC.

This clonotype was recorded a few times. The V gene is TRBV19, the J gene TRBJ1-2, with 7 bases fitting TRBD1. The germline gives CDR1 LNHDA, CDR2 SQIVND (reference sequence). The CDR3 loop spans 12 amino acids. Germline trimming cut 6 bases from V and 8 bases from J; bases unmatched to any gene: 6. CDR3 nucleotide sequence: TGTGCCAGTAGCAGACAGGGAAGAGGCTACACCTTC. The encoded protein is CASSRQGRGYTF.

This chain links TRBV12-3 or TRBV12-4 with TRBJ1-6; D may be TRBD1 (5 bases). CDR3 length: 14 residues. V was trimmed by 0 bases and J by 7 bases, leaving 7 bases between them. CDR3 nucleotides: TGTGCCAGCAGTTTAGCGCCAGGGAATTCACCCCTCCACTTT. Its translation: CASSLAPGNSPLHF.

J is TRBJ2-7 and V is TRBV29-1; TRBD2 matches at 10 bases. With 7 bases clipped from V and 3 bases from J, the junction kept 6 bases outside the gene matches. The CDR3 is 13 amino acids. Per germline, CDR1 SQVTM and CDR2 ANQGSEA. CDR3: CSAASGSNYEQYF. The DNA of the CDR3 is TGCAGCGCAGCTAGCGGGAGTAACTACGAGCAGTACTTC.

There are a few counts of this clonotype. V gene TRBV18 combines with J gene TRBJ2-6; the D is unclear. Germline CDR1 KGHSH, CDR2 LQKENI. The CDR3 totals 15 residues. Trimming removed 6 bases from V and 0 bases from J, with 9 bases in between. The CDR3: CASSQTGSGANVLTF. The DNA of the CDR3 is TGTGCCAGCTCCCAGACGGGCTCTGGGGCCAACGTCCTGACTTTC.

The CDR3 nucleotides read TGTGCCACCAGTGGCACCGAGGGGGATAGCAATCAGCCCCAGCATTTT. Its protein is CATSGTEGDSNQPQHF. This sequence joins TRBV24-1 and TRBJ1-5, with D perhaps TRBD1 (6 bases). From germline, CDR1 is KGHDR and CDR2 SFDVKD. The CDR3 is 16 residues long. V dropped 5 bases and J dropped 0 bases, with 13 bases sitting between them.

The genes are TRBV24-1 and TRBJ2-5; no reliable D call. CDR3 size: 11 residues. Germline-derived CDR1 and CDR2 are KGHDR and SFDVKD. V was cut by 5 bases and J by 5 bases, with 5 bases left in between. The CDR3 DNA reads TGTGCCACCAGTGCTTTCGAGACCCAGTACTTC. Its translation is CATSAFETQYF.

In this sample, this clonotype is medium-sized. V is TRBV29-1 and J is TRBJ1-2; D unresolved. The CDR3 contains 13 residues. Trimming shortened V by 8 bases and J by 8 bases, and 21 bases separated the two germline ends. CDR1 is SQVTM and CDR2 is ANQGSEA in the germline V gene. The CDR3 DNA sequence: TGCAGCTCCCTCGGGGAGGGTGGTTCGGGCTACACCTTC. Protein sequence: CSSLGEGGSGYTF.

V gene TRBV5-4 combines with J gene TRBJ2-2; 8 nucleotides line up with TRBD2. The CDR3 is made up of 15 amino acids. Germline CDR1 is SGHNT and CDR2 is YYREEE (reference sequence). The J segment lost 7 bases and the V segment lost 3 bases, leaving 8 bases of the junction unmatched. The CDR3 sequence is CASSSKREIIGELFF. In DNA, the CDR3 is TGTGCCAGCAGCTCAAAGCGGGAGATAATCGGGGAGCTGTTTTTT.

This clonotype was found a few times. The chain uses TRBV19 and TRBJ2-7; TRBD2 agrees at 11 bases. CDR3 length equals 15 residues. V dropped 3 bases and J dropped 0; count of bases not matched to a gene: 1. The V gene's germline CDR1 is LNHDA and CDR2 SQIVND (reference sequence). This chain's CDR3 is CASSIGTSGSYEQYF. The CDR3 nucleotides read TGTGCCAGTAGTATCGGGACTAGCGGCTCCTACGAGCAGTACTTC. Supplemented by reference TRBV19 and TRBJ2-7, the full variable domain reads DGGITQSPKYLFRKEGQNVTLSCEQNLNHDAMYWYRQDPGQGLRLIYYSQIVNDFQKGDIAEGYSVSREKKESFPLTVTSAQKNPTAFYLCASSIGTSGSYEQYFGPGTRLTVT.

The rearrangement uses TRBV5-1 and TRBJ2-5, with D uncertain. This CDR3 is built from 12 residues. The germline gives CDR1 SGHRS, CDR2 YFSETQ. Trimming removed 4 bases from V and 3 bases from J, with 7 bases in between. Here the CDR3 reads CASSKDKETQYF. The DNA for the CDR3 is TGCGCCAGCAGCAAAGACAAAGAGACCCAGTACTTC.

This chain's CDR3 is CASSSTPLGRTEAFF. DNA of the CDR3: TGTGCCAGCAGCTCGACCCCCCTAGGGAGGACTGAAGCTTTCTTT. V and J are TRBV5-4 and TRBJ1-1; D gene ambiguous. With 3 bases removed from V and 5 bases from J, the gap between germline ends came to 17 bases. The CDR3 runs 15 residues. Germline loops: CDR1 SGHNT, CDR2 YYREEE (reference sequence).

This clonotype was observed a few times. The rearrangement joins TRBV30 to TRBJ1-1; D uncertain. Deletions cut 2 bases from V and 11 bases from J, with 12 bases between. The germline V gene encodes CDR1 GTSNPN and CDR2 SVGIG (reference sequence). CDR3 length equals 11 residues. The CDR3 loop reads CAWSPQRQAFF. For the CDR3, the DNA is TGTGCCTGGAGTCCACAGAGGCAGGCTTTCTTT.

This clonotype was detected a few times. V and J are TRBV6-4 and TRBJ2-5, with D possibly being TRBD2 (6 bases). The germline V gene has CDR1 MRHNA and CDR2 SNTAGT. The CDR3 totals 13 residues. The germline V and J ends were trimmed by 4 bases and 5 bases, with 11 bases remaining between them. CDR3 amino acids: CASSVQGGETQYF. DNA of the CDR3: TGTGCCAGCAGTGTCCAGGGAGGTGAGACCCAGTACTTC.

By sample fraction, this clonotype is medium-sized. The rearrangement links TRBV29-1 to TRBJ1-5; TRBD1 matches 7 bases. The CDR3 has 12 residues. Germline V lookup: CDR1 SQVTM, CDR2 ANQGSEA. V dropped 1 base and J dropped 16; count of bases not matched to a gene: 10. Here the CDR3 DNA reads TGCAGCGTTGAAGGACTAACAGGGGCTCTCCATTTT. Protein sequence: CSVEGLTGALHF.

The rearrangement joins TRBV29-1 to TRBJ1-2; 9 nucleotides match TRBD1. The germline gives CDR1 SQVTM, CDR2 ANQGSEA. The trim removed 5 bases at V and 7 bases at J, leaving 11 bases unmatched. The CDR3 length is 14 residues. The CDR3 coding sequence is TGCAGCGTTATATCCGGACAGGGGCAGGCTGGCTACACCTTC. It translates to CSVISGQGQAGYTF.